Shown below are 13 T cell receptor beta chains from a single sample sequenced in a study of blood T cell repertoires in COVID-19. Measured with immunoSEQ multiplex PCR; TCRdb has only the in-frame clones, and not every one. This table has 250,000 or so clones, approximately 89% appearing once. Specimen: PBMCs or T cells enriched from blood (not recorded which). The receptor set was obtained from a woman aged 25 to 39 who had been exposed to COVID-19.

The chain carries TRBV7-9 and TRBJ2-1; D gene ambiguous. Germline lookup yields CDR1 SEHNR and CDR2 FQNEAQ (reference sequence). The CDR3 sequence is 15 residues long. V dropped 4 bases and J dropped 0 bases, with 10 bases sitting between them. CDR3 residues: CASSSIRSSYNEQFF. In nucleotides, the CDR3 is TGTGCCAGCAGCTCTATCCGGAGCTCCTACAATGAGCAGTTCTTC.

The chain carries TRBV12-3 or TRBV12-4 and TRBJ1-2; 10 nucleotides line up with TRBD1. The CDR3 sequence is 13 residues long. V shed 6 bases and J 8 bases; nucleotides not matched to a gene: 6. CDR3 protein: CASSRGDRGGYTF. The CDR3 bases are TGTGCCAGCAGCCGCGGGGACAGGGGAGGCTACACCTTC.

The rearrangement links TRBV11-2 to TRBJ2-5; the match to TRBD2 covers 13 bases. V was pared by 5 bases and J by 5 bases, with 8 bases of the junction left unmatched. Per germline, CDR1 SGHAT and CDR2 FQNNGV. This CDR3 is 16 amino acids long. The CDR3 loop reads CASSHGTSGEWETQYF. CDR3 coding DNA: TGTGCCAGCAGCCATGGGACTAGCGGGGAGTGGGAGACCCAGTACTTC.

J is TRBJ1-6 and V is TRBV7-2; the D gene is possibly TRBD1 (6 bases). V lost 3 bases, J lost 13 bases, and 16 bases lay in between. The CDR3 totals 14 residues. The V gene's germline CDR1 is SGHTA and CDR2 FQGNSA. CDR3 coding DNA: TGTGCCAGCAGCTTGTCACAGGGCATTCCCCCCCTCCACTTT. Protein: CASSLSQGIPPLHF.

The chain joins TRBV11-2 to TRBJ2-7, with TRBD2 as a possible D gene (5 bases). Per the germline V gene, CDR1 is SGHAT and CDR2 is FQNNGV. V lost 2 bases and J 11 bases, leaving 16 bases between the germline ends. This CDR3 is built from 13 residues. CDR3 in DNA: TGTGCCAGCAGCTTAAGTTCCCGATTCGGGGAGTACTTC. Protein: CASSLSSRFGEYF.

The chain has TRBV30 and TRBJ2-7; D might be TRBD2 (5 bases). This CDR3 spans 13 amino acids. V was pared by 2 bases and J by 2 bases, with 10 bases between. Germline values: CDR1 GTSNPN, CDR2 SVGIG (reference sequence). CDR3 coding DNA: TGTGCCTGGAGTAGCGGATTAACCTACGAGCAGTACTTC. Protein product: CAWSSGLTYEQYF. Full variable domain (rest looked up from reference TRBV30 and TRBJ2-7): SQTIHQWPATLVQPVGSPLSLECTVEGTSNPNLYWYRQAAGRGLQLLFYSVGIGQISSEVPQNLSASRPQDRQFILSSKKLLLSDSGFYLCAWSSGLTYEQYFGPGTRLTVT.

The chain couples TRBV2 to TRBJ1-2; D is possibly TRBD1 (5 bases). The V end lost 5 bases, the J end lost 0 bases, and 7 bases lay between the germline ends. Germline V lookup: CDR1 SNHLY, CDR2 FYNNEI. The CDR3 contains 13 residues. The CDR3 sequence: CASSRDSNYGYTF. The CDR3, as DNA: TGTGCCAGCAGTCGGGACTCTAACTATGGCTACACCTTC.

V gene TRBV7-9 combines with J gene TRBJ2-1; the D gene is possibly TRBD2 (5 bases). The CDR3 is made up of 12 amino acids. The germline V gene has CDR1 SEHNR and CDR2 FQNEAQ (reference sequence). V lost 1 base and J lost 8, with 6 bases in between. The CDR3 region is CASSLGRDEQFF. DNA for the CDR3: TGTGCCAGCAGCTTAGGGCGGGATGAGCAGTTCTTC. Variable domain in full (rest from reference TRBV7-9 and TRBJ2-1): DTGVSQNPRHKITKRGQNVTFRCDPISEHNRLYWYRQTLGQGPEFLTYFQNEAQLEKSRLLSDRFSAERPKGSFSTLEIQRTEQGDSAMYLCASSLGRDEQFFGPGTRLTVL.

J is TRBJ2-7 and V is TRBV19, with a possible D match to TRBD2 (6 bases). Germline V gene sequence: CDR1 LNHDA, CDR2 SQIVND (reference sequence). This CDR3 region has 14 residues. V was trimmed by 7 bases and J by 3 bases, leaving 16 bases between them. CDR3 region: CASTKGSGNYEQYF. The CDR3 region has the DNA TGTGCCAGTACCAAGGGTAGCGGCAACTACGAGCAGTACTTC.

The J gene is TRBJ1-1, the V gene TRBV28; possible D gene TRBD1, 5 bases. This CDR3 has 17 residues. Germline lookup yields CDR1 MDHEN and CDR2 SYDVKM. The V end lost 2 bases, the J end lost 1 base, and 17 bases lay between the germline ends. The CDR3 region is CASSLPIKDKWNTEAFF. The CDR3 DNA reads TGTGCCAGCAGTTTACCAATCAAGGACAAATGGAACACTGAAGCTTTCTTT.

The chain carries TRBV7-3 and TRBJ2-1; the match to TRBD1 covers 8 bases. This CDR3 comprises 13 residues. The trim removed 2 bases at V and 10 bases at J, leaving 4 bases unmatched. The V gene's germline CDR1 is SGHTA and CDR2 FQGTGA. CDR3 loop: CASSLLTGGEQFF. CDR3 bases: TGTGCCAGCAGCTTATTAACAGGGGGGGAGCAGTTCTTC.

This rearrangement joins TRBV30 to TRBJ1-3; TRBD1 matches at 7 bases. Trimming cost V 5 bases and J 3 bases; bases outside gene matches: 10. The CDR3 is 15 amino acids. Per germline, CDR1 GTSNPN and CDR2 SVGIG (reference sequence). The CDR3 coding sequence is TGTGCCTGGGGACAGGCACCTCCGAATGGAAACACCATATATTTT. Its protein is CAWGQAPPNGNTIYF.

The chain links TRBV27 to TRBJ2-7, with 12 bases identical to TRBD2. The ends lost 8 bases at V and 2 bases at J; junction bases unmatched: 7. CDR3 length: 15 residues. Germline-derived CDR1 and CDR2 are MNHEY and SMNVEV (reference sequence). Here the CDR3 DNA reads TGTGCCAGCGCGCTAGCTAGCGGGAGGGCCTACGAGCAGTACTTC. Its translation: CASALASGRAYEQYF.